The next 23 T cell receptor beta chains were all read from a single sample in a study of OX40 agonist ivuxolimab in advanced cancers. The assay was immunoSEQ multiplex PCR, and TCRdb's table has in-frame clones only and misses some. The sample lists over 85,000 clones; 85% to 90% were seen once. The source material was CD4+ or CD8+ T cells sorted from blood, sampled in a trial of the OX40 agonist ivuxolimab. These receptor sequences come from an adult with an advanced solid tumor such as melanoma, head and neck, liver or kidney cancer.

The chain uses TRBV27 and TRBJ2-7, with D perhaps TRBD1 or TRBD2 (6 bases each). Germline-derived CDR1 and CDR2 are MNHEY and SMNVEV (reference sequence). V gave up 6 bases and J gave up 0 bases, with 15 bases separating them. This CDR3 is built from 15 residues. The CDR3 reads CASSFIGGSSYEQYF. CDR3 coding DNA: TGTGCCAGCAGCTTCATAGGGGGGAGCTCCTACGAGCAGTACTTC.

Worth noting for this clone: A junction boundary mismatches the germline segment, possibly from a read error. The sample holds other DNA sequences that translate to the same CDR3. The rearrangement uses TRBV7-2 and TRBJ2-7; no firm D call. There are 12 residues in the CDR3. Germline lookup yields CDR1 SGHTA and CDR2 FQGNSA. The CDR3 is CASSLGNSEQYF. DNA of the CDR3: TGTGCCAGCAGCTTAGGGAACAGCGAGCAGTACTTT.

V is TRBV11-2 and J is TRBJ2-1, with 9 bases fitting TRBD2. Germline assignment: CDR1 SGHAT and CDR2 FQNNGV. V trimming: 4 bases; J trimming: 2 bases; junction bases outside the gene matches: 6. The CDR3 sequence is 16 residues long. This CDR3 reads CASSSPSGGTYNEQFF. The CDR3 DNA follows: TGTGCCAGCAGCTCCCCCAGCGGGGGGACCTACAATGAGCAGTTCTTC.

The chain uses TRBV10-3 and TRBJ1-5; D not certain. Trimming cost V 4 bases and J 7 bases, with 11 bases left between them. The V gene's germline CDR1 is ENHRY and CDR2 SYGVKD. This CDR3 region has 13 residues. CDR3 nucleotide sequence: TGTGCCATCAGTGTAGGGCTTGGGCAGCCCCAGCATTTT. Protein sequence: CAISVGLGQPQHF.

V is TRBV15 and J is TRBJ1-3, with a tentative D call TRBD1 (6 bases). There are 17 residues in the CDR3. V lost 0 bases and J 5 bases, leaving 17 bases between the germline ends. Germline V gives CDR1 LNHNV, CDR2 YYDKDF (reference sequence). Written as DNA, the CDR3 is TGTGCCACCAGCAGAGATTATAGTCAGGGGTCCAGAAACACCATATATTTT. It is translated as CATSRDYSQGSRNTIYF.

The V gene is TRBV6-5, the J gene TRBJ1-6, with 7 positions matching TRBD1. The germline gives CDR1 MNHEY, CDR2 SVGAGI. This CDR3 has 14 residues. J lost 5 bases, V lost 3 bases, and 1 base had no gene match. This CDR3 reads CASSYGTDNSPLHF. For the CDR3, the DNA is TGTGCCAGCAGTTATGGGACAGATAATTCACCCCTCCACTTT.

The CDR3 DNA is TGTGCCAGCAGCCCTAGTAGGGGGACTATCTTCGATACGCAGTATTTT. Amino acids: CASSPSRGTIFDTQYF. This sequence joins TRBV7-2 and TRBJ2-3; D might be TRBD2 (7 bases). V gave up 5 bases and J gave up 6 bases, with 21 bases separating them. CDR1 is SGHTA, CDR2 FQGNSA, per germline. The CDR3 is 16 amino acids.

The rearrangement uses TRBV5-8 and TRBJ1-1; unclear D gene. V lost 1 base to trimming and J lost 11 bases, with 12 bases between them. The CDR3 consists of 12 residues. Germline lookup yields CDR1 SGHTS and CDR2 YDEGEE. CDR3 protein: CASSLWGEGAFF. For the CDR3, the DNA is TGTGCCAGCAGCTTGTGGGGTGAAGGGGCTTTCTTT. The whole variable domain, filled in from reference TRBV5-8 and TRBJ1-1, reads EAGVTQSPTHLIKTRGQQATLRCSPISGHTSVYWYQQALGLGLQFLLWYDEGEERNRGNFPPRFSGRQFPNYSSELNVNALELEDSALYLCASSLWGEGAFFGQGTRLTVV.

This chain uses TRBV15 with TRBJ2-3, with D tentatively TRBD2 (6 bases). V was cut by 3 bases and J by 4 bases, with 11 bases left in between. The length of the CDR3 is 14 residues. Germline loops: CDR1 LNHNV, CDR2 YYDKDF (reference sequence). The CDR3 coding sequence is TGTGCCACCAGCAGTCGTAGCGGTTCAGATACGCAGTATTTT. It yields the protein CATSSRSGSDTQYF.

The V and J genes are TRBV29-1 and TRBJ2-3, with 12 bases lining up with TRBD1. Germline-derived CDR1 and CDR2 are SQVTM and ANQGSEA. The CDR3 loop spans 15 amino acids. Germline trimming cut 7 bases from V and 1 base from J; bases unmatched to any gene: 6. The CDR3 DNA follows: TGCAGCGCAATAGGGACAGGGGGCGGCACAGATACGCAGTATTTT. Its translation: CSAIGTGGGTDTQYF.

The V call is TRBV29-1, the J call TRBJ1-2; 12 bases are shared with TRBD1. This CDR3 has 15 residues. The V segment lost 4 bases and the J segment 3 bases; nucleotides outside the gene matches: 6. Germline V CDR1 and CDR2: SQVTM, ANQGSEA. CDR3 DNA sequence: TGCAGCGTTGCGGGACAGGGGGCAGGCGACTATGGCTACACCTTC. Encoded protein: CSVAGQGAGDYGYTF.

The V and J genes are TRBV30 and TRBJ2-7, with 12 bases fitting TRBD2. V lost 0 bases to trimming and J lost 6 bases; unmatched junction nucleotides: 3. Looked up from germline, CDR1 is GTSNPN and CDR2 is SVGIG (reference sequence). The CDR3 is 14 amino acids. The CDR3 reads CAWSVVLAGGEQYF. In DNA, the CDR3 is TGTGCCTGGAGTGTAGTACTAGCGGGAGGCGAGCAGTACTTC.

The chain couples TRBV7-9 to TRBJ1-2; 8 bases match TRBD1. The germline V gene has CDR1 SEHNR and CDR2 FQNEAQ (reference sequence). V was pared by 1 base and J by 7 bases, with 2 bases of the junction left unmatched. The CDR3 runs to 13 residues. The CDR3 region is CASSLEGTGGYTF. The CDR3 DNA reads as TGTGCCAGCAGCTTAGAGGGGACAGGTGGCTACACCTTC.

This chain links TRBV4-1 with TRBJ1-2; no clear D. CDR3 length equals 15 residues. Trimming removed 1 base from V and 2 bases from J, with 11 bases in between. Germline CDR1 is MGHRA and CDR2 is YSYEKL. CDR3: CASSQAGWGNYGYTF. The CDR3, as DNA: TGCGCCAGCAGCCAAGCGGGGTGGGGAAACTATGGCTACACCTTC.

The V call is TRBV7-9, the J call TRBJ2-1; D is undetermined. The CDR3 has 13 residues. CDR1 and CDR2 (germline): SEHNR, FQNEAQ (reference sequence). The germline V and J ends were trimmed by 2 bases and 5 bases, with 7 bases remaining between them. CDR3 in DNA: TGTGCCAGCAGCTTAACTCGGGACAATGAGCAGTTCTTC. This sequence encodes CASSLTRDNEQFF.

The V and J genes are TRBV19 and TRBJ1-5; 9 positions match TRBD1. The CDR3 sequence is 16 residues long. V was clipped by 5 bases and J by 0 bases; unmatched bases: 5. Germline CDR1 reads LNHDA; CDR2 reads SQIVND (reference sequence). The CDR3 nucleotides are TGTGCCAGTAGTGACAGGGGGACTTATAGCAATCAGCCCCAGCATTTT. Its protein product is CASSDRGTYSNQPQHF.

This chain connects TRBV18 to TRBJ1-2; 7 bases align to TRBD1. Germline V gene sequence: CDR1 KGHSH, CDR2 LQKENI. Germline trimming cut 2 bases from V and 4 bases from J; bases unmatched to any gene: 7. The CDR3 length is 15 residues. The CDR3: CASSPEGAGIYGYTF. In DNA form, the CDR3 reads TGTGCCAGCTCACCAGAGGGGGCTGGGATCTATGGCTACACCTTC.

This chain joins TRBV2 and TRBJ1-6; D is uncertain. Trimming left V 4 bases short and J 13 bases short, with 20 bases between. CDR1 and CDR2 from the germline V gene are SNHLY and FYNNEI. The length of the CDR3 is 15 residues. CDR3 sequence (DNA): TGTGCCAGCAGTGGACCCCCTGAATCTGTTTCGCCCCTCCACTTT. This gives the protein CASSGPPESVSPLHF. The full variable domain, in which reference TRBV2 and TRBJ1-6 provide the parts outside the CDR3, is EPEVTQTPSHQVTQMGQEVILRCVPISNHLYFYWYRQILGQKVEFLVSFYNNEISEKSEIFDDQFSVERPDGSNFTLKIRSTKLEDSAMYFCASSGPPESVSPLHFGNGTRLTVT.

The CDR3 region has the DNA TGTGCCAGCAGTCCTCGGACAGGGGCCTCTGGGGCCAACGTCCTGACTTTC. It codes for CASSPRTGASGANVLTF. The V and J genes are TRBV6-4 and TRBJ2-6, with 9 bases aligning to TRBD1. Trimming removed 5 bases from V and 0 bases from J; junction bases left unmatched: 5. Germline V gives CDR1 MRHNA, CDR2 SNTAGT. This CDR3 contains 17 residues.

The chain carries TRBV6-1 and TRBJ2-7; D might be TRBD1 (5 bases). Germline lookup yields CDR1 MNHNS and CDR2 SASEGT. CDR3 length equals 14 residues. The V end lost 6 bases, the J end lost 0 bases, and 12 bases lay between the germline ends. CDR3: CASRRTPSSYEQYF. The CDR3 DNA sequence: TGTGCCAGCAGGCGGACACCGAGCTCCTACGAGCAGTACTTC.

This clone was detected once. The chain has TRBV30 and TRBJ1-5, with a weak D call TRBD1 (5 bases). The CDR3 covers 14 residues. V lost 3 bases to trimming and J lost 7 bases, with 16 bases between them. Germline-derived CDR1 and CDR2 are GTSNPN and SVGIG (reference sequence). CDR3 sequence: CAWSVLGGDQPQHF. The DNA of the CDR3 is TGTGCCTGGAGCGTACTTGGAGGGGACCAGCCCCAGCATTTT.

The V and J genes are TRBV5-5 and TRBJ1-6, with D maybe TRBD1 (6 bases). This CDR3 comprises 14 residues. CDR1 and CDR2 from the germline V gene are SGHKS and YYEKEE (reference sequence). V shed 2 bases and J shed 5 bases, with 8 bases lying between them. CDR3 in DNA: TGTGCCAGCAGCTTTGGGGGGCATAATTCACCCCTCCACTTT. It encodes CASSFGGHNSPLHF.

The gene calls are TRBV5-1 and TRBJ2-1; D not resolved. The V gene lost 0 bases and the J gene lost 0 bases, with 10 bases spanning the gap. The CDR3 is 16 residues long. Germline-derived CDR1 and CDR2 are SGHRS and YFSETQ. CDR3 region: CASSLDGLSSYNEQFF. CDR3 DNA sequence: TGCGCCAGCAGCTTGGACGGTCTTAGCTCCTACAATGAGCAGTTCTTC.